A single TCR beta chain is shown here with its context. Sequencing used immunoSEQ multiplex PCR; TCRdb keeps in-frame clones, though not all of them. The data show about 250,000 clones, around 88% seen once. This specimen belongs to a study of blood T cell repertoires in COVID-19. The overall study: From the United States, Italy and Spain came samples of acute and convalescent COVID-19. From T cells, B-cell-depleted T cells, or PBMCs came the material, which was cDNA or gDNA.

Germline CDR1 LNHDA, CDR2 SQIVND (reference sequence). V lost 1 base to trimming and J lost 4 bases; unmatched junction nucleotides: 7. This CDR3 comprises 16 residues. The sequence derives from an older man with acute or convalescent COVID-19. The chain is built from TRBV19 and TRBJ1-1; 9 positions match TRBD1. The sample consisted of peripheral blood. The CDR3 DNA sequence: TGTGCCAGTAGTATAGGCCCCGGGACAGGGATCACTGAAGCTTTCTTT. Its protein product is CASSIGPGTGITEAFF.